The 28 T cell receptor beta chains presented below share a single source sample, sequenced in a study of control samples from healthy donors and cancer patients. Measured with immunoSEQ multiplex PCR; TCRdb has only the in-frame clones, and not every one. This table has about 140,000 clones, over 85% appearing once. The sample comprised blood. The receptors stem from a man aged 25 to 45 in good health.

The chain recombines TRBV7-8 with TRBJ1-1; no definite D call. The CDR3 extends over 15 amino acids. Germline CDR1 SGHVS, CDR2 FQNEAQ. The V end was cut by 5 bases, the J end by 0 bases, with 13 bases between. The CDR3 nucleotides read TGTGCCAGCAGCCCTCGCCGGGAGTTGAACACTGAAGCTTTCTTT. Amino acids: CASSPRRELNTEAFF.

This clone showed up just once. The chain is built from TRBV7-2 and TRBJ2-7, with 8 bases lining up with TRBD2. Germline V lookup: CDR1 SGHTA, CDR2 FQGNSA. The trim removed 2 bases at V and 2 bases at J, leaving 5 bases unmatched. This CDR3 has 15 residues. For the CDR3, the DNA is TGTGCCAGCAGCTTACGTAGCGGGAAAACCTACGAGCAGTACTTC. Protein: CASSLRSGKTYEQYF.

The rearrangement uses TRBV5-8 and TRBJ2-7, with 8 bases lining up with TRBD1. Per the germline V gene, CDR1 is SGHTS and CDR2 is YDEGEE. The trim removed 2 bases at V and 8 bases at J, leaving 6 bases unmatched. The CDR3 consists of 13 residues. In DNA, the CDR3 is TGTGCCAGCAGCTTAGGGACAGGATCCAAGCAGTACTTC. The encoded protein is CASSLGTGSKQYF.

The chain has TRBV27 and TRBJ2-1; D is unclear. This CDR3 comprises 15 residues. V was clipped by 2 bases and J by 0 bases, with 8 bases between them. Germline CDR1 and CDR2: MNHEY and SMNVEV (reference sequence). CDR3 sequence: CASSLIPSSYNEQFF. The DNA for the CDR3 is TGTGCCAGCAGTTTAATACCGAGCTCCTACAATGAGCAGTTCTTC.

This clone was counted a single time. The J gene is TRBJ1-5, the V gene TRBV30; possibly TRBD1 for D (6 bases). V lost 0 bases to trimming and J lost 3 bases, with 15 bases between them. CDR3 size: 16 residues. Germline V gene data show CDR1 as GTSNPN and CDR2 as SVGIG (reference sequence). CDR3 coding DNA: TGTGCCTGGAGTGTAATTAGGGGGGCCTACAATCAGCCCCAGCATTTT. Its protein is CAWSVIRGAYNQPQHF.

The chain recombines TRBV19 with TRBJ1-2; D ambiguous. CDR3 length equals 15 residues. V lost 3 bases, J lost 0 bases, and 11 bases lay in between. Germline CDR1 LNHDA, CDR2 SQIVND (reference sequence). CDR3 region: CASSIGPRANYGYTF. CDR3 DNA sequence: TGTGCCAGTAGTATCGGCCCGAGAGCTAACTATGGCTACACCTTC. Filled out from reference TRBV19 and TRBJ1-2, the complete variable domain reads DGGITQSPKYLFRKEGQNVTLSCEQNLNHDAMYWYRQDPGQGLRLIYYSQIVNDFQKGDIAEGYSVSREKKESFPLTVTSAQKNPTAFYLCASSIGPRANYGYTFGSGTRLTVV.

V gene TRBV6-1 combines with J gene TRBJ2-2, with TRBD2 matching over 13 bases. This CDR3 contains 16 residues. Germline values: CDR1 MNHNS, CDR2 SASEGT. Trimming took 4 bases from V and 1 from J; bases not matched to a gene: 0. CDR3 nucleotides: TGTGCCAGCAGTGGACTAGCGGGAGGGAACACCGGGGAGCTGTTTTTT. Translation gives CASSGLAGGNTGELFF.

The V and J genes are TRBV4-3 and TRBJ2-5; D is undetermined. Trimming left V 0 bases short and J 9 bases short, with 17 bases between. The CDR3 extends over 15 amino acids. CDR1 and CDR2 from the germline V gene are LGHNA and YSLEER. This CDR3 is CASSQDLTLLGPQYF. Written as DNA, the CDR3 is TGCGCCAGCAGCCAAGATCTCACTCTTCTCGGGCCCCAGTACTTC.

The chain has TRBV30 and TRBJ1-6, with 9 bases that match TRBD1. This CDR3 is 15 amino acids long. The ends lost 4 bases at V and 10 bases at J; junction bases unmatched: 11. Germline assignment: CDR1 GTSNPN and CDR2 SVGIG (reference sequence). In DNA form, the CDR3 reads TGTGCCTGGACTACACAGGGGGCGCAATCGTCACCCCTCCACTTT. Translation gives CAWTTQGAQSSPLHF.

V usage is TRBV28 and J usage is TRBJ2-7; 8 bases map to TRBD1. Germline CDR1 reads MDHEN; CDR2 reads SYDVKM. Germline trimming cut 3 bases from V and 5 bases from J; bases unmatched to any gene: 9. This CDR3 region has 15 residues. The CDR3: CASSFSGGMRDEQYF. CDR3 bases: TGTGCCAGCAGTTTTTCAGGGGGCATGAGAGACGAGCAGTACTTC.

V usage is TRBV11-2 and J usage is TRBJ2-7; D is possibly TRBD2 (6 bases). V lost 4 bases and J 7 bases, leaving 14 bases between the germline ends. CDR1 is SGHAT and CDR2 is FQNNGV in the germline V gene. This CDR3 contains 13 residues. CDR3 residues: CASSWGESWEQYF. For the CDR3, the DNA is TGTGCCAGCAGCTGGGGGGAGTCCTGGGAGCAGTACTTC.

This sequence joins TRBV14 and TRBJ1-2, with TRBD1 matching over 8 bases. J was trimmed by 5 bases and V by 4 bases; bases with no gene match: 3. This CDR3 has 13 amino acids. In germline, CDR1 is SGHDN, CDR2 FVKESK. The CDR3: CASSPGQGYGYTF. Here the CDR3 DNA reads TGTGCCAGCAGCCCCGGACAGGGATATGGCTACACCTTC.

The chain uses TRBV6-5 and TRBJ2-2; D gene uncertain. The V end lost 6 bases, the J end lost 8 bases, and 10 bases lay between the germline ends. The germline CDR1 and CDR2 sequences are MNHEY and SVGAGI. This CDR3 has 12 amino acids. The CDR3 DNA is TGTGCCAGCAGGAGGTCTGGTGGGGAGCTGTTTTTT. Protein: CASRRSGGELFF.

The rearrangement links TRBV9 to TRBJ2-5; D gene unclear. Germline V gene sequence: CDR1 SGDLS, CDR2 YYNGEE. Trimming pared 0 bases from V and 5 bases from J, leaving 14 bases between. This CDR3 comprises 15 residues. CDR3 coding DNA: TGTGCCAGCAGCGTAGGTGGCGATAGGATTGAGACCCAGTACTTC. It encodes CASSVGGDRIETQYF.

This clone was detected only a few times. CDR3 sequence reads: CASSFKAYGYTF. CDR3 nucleotides: TGTGCCAGCAGCTTTAAGGCCTATGGCTACACCTTC. The genes are TRBV7-2 and TRBJ1-2; no reliable D call. CDR1 is SGHTA and CDR2 is FQGNSA in the germline V gene. Trimming removed 3 bases from V and 4 bases from J, with 6 bases in between. The CDR3 is 12 residues long.

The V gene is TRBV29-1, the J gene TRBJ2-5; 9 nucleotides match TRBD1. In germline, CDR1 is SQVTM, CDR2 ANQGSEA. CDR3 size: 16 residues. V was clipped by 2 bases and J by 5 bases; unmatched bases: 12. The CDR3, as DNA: TGCAGCGTTGAACGAGAGACCCGGGACAGGGTGGAGACCCAGTACTTC. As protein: CSVERETRDRVETQYF.

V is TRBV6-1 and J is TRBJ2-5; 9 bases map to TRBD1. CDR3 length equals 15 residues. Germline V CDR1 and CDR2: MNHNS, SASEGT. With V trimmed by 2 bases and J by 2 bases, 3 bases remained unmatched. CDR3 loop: CASSESGTGQETQYF. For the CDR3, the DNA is TGTGCCAGCAGTGAATCAGGGACAGGGCAAGAGACCCAGTACTTC.

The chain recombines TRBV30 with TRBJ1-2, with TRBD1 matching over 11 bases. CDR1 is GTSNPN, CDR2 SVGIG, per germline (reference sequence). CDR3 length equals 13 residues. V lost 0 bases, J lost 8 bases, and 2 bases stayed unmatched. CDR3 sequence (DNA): TGTGCCTGGAGTGTGGGACAGGGGGGCGGCTACACCTTC. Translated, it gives CAWSVGQGGGYTF.

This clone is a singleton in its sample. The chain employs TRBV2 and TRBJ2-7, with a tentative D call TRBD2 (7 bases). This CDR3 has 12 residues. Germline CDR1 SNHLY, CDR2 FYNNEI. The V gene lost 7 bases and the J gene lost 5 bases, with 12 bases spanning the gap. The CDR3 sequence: CASKQGTNEQYF. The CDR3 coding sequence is TGTGCCAGCAAGCAGGGGACTAACGAGCAGTACTTC.

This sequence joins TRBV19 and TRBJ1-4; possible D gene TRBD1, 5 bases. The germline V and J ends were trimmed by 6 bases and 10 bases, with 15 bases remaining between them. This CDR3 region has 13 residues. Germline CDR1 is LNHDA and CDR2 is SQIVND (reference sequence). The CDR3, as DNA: TGTGCCAGTAGACATGTTCTCGGGGCAAAACTGTTTTTT. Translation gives CASRHVLGAKLFF. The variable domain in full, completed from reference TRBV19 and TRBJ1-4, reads DGGITQSPKYLFRKEGQNVTLSCEQNLNHDAMYWYRQDPGQGLRLIYYSQIVNDFQKGDIAEGYSVSREKKESFPLTVTSAQKNPTAFYLCASRHVLGAKLFFGSGTQLSVL.

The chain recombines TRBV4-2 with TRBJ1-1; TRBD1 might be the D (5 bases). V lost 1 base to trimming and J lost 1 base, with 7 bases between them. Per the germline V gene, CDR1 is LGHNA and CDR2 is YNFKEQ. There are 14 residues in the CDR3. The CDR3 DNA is TGTGCCAGCAGCCAAGTTCAGGGGAACACTGAAGCTTTCTTT. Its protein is CASSQVQGNTEAFF.

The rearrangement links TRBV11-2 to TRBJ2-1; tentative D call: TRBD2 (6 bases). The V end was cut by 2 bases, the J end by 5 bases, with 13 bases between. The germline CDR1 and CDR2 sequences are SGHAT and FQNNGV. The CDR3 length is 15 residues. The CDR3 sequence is CASSLIRGRHNEQFF. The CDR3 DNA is TGTGCCAGCAGCTTAATTCGGGGGAGGCACAATGAGCAGTTCTTC.

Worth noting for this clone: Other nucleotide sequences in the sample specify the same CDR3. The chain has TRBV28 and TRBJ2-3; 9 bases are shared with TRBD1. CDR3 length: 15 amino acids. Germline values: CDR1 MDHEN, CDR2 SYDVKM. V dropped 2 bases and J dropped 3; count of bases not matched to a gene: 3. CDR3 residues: CASSLGGQGTDTQYF. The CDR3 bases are TGTGCCAGCAGTTTAGGTGGACAGGGGACAGATACGCAGTATTTT. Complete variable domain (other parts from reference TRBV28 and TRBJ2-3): DVKVTQSSRYLVKRTGEKVFLECVQDMDHENMFWYRQDPGLGLRLIYFSYDVKMKEKGDIPEGYSVSREKKERFSLILESASTNQTSMYLCASSLGGQGTDTQYFGPGTRLTVL.

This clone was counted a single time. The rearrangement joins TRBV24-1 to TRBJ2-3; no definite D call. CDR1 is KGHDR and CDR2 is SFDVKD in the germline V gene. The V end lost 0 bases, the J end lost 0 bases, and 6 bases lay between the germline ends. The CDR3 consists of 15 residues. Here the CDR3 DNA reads TGTGCCACCAGTGATTTGGGCCATAGCACAGATACGCAGTATTTT. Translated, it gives CATSDLGHSTDTQYF.

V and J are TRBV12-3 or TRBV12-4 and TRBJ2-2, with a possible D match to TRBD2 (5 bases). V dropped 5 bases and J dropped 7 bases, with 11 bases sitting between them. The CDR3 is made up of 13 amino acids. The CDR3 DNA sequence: TGTGCCAGCAGTGCCTCTCGGGGCGGGGAGCTGTTTTTT. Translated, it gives CASSASRGGELFF.

The CDR3 spells CASSTYTGVSTDTQYF. The CDR3 region has the DNA TGTGCCAGCAGCACATACACAGGGGTGAGCACAGATACGCAGTATTTT. This chain links TRBV7-6 with TRBJ2-3, with 7 bases matching TRBD1. The CDR3 length is 16 residues. Germline CDR1 SGHVS, CDR2 FNYEAQ. The V and J ends lost 5 bases and 0 bases, in that order; junction bases with no gene match: 8.

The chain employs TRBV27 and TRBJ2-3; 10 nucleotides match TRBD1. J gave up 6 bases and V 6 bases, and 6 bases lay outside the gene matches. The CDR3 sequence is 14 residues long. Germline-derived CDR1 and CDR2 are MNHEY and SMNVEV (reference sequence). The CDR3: CASRSGQGEDTQYF. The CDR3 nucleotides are TGTGCCAGCAGGTCAGGACAGGGGGAGGATACGCAGTATTTT.

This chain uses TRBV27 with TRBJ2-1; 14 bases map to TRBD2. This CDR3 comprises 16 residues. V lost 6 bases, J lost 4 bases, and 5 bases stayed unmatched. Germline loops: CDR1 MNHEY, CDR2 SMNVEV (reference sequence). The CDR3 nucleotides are TGTGCCAGCAGGGGGACTAGCGGGAGCGTGTACAATGAGCAGTTCTTC. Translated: CASRGTSGSVYNEQFF.